Below, one TCR beta chain is given with its context. The antigen it binds to is not known. No base quality values were provided; no much bigger clone lies one nucleotide off. This sample was taken from a study of T cells after yellow fever vaccination (dated by TCRdb to about 2019). Looking at the study overall: The SMART-Seq v4 Ultra Low Input RNA kit was used to prepare libraries from fractions with low cell numbers. To track T-cell clones before and after primary and booster YFV17D yellow fever vaccination, bulk TCR alpha and beta repertoires were sequenced longitudinally. Two healthy male donors made up the cohort, one aged 18 to 29 years and the other aged 30 to 39 years. Bulk PBMC replicates and cell subsets were isolated from blood drawn at multiple timepoints before and after both primary and secondary immunization.

Interpreted using the paper, the treatment or condition label stands for: live attenuated yellow fever vaccine strain. Two biological replicates of bulk PBMCs were collected at each blood-draw timepoint. A standard Ficoll-Paque protocol was used to isolate PBMCs from peripheral blood. RNA was extracted with TriZol from bulk PBMCs, CD4 and CD8 fractions, and dextramer-positive and dextramer-negative fractions. The study at large found these results: Most clones expanded after primary vaccination were re-detected after the booster (almost 97% of CD4 and more than 70% of CD8), suggesting broad memory maintenance. A small share of clonotypes occurred in both CD4 and CD8 compartments, likely arising from convergent recombination. Because only a couple of donors were included in the study, the extent to which the findings can be generalized is limited. Because abundant contaminating clonotypes from the bulk population could be contained in FACS-sorted repertoires, computational filtering was required. Compared with the primary T-cell response, the secondary T-cell response was faster but weaker, reaching its peak on day 5 rather than on day 15.

TCR cDNA was synthesized by 5'RACE template switching, through which a universal primer site and unique molecular identifiers were introduced. Priming for cDNA synthesis came from both the TCR alpha and TCR beta constant segments. Two PCR steps were used to amplify libraries, with sample barcodes and sequencing adapters being added in the second step. Sequencing of the libraries was done on either Illumina HiSeq 2500 (2x100 bp) or NovaSeq (2x150 bp). Regarding the original processing steps: Demultiplexing of reads and collapsing into UMI consensus sequences were performed with MIGEC, and V(D)J alignment was carried out with MiXCR. Vaccine-responding clonotypes were identified with edgeR using replicate PBMC samples, with FDR below 0.01 and a log2 fold change above 5 up to day 15 being required. Each bulk clonotype received a CD4 or CD8 identity based on whether the sequenced CD4 or CD8 repertoire contained that clonotype at higher abundance. Using fastp trimming at Q25 and MiXCR clonotype assembly, TCRdb reanalyzed the public sequencing data and kept in-frame beta chains. Records with the same CDR3 protein are collapsed into one entry carrying the most frequent genes and DNA. Here the V and J calls rest on TCRdb's processing, not on the authors' analysis. The sample includes 500,000 to 650,000 distinct CDR3 sequences, with around 12% observed a single time. The biggest ten clones account for about 15% of the sample.

From its cysteine to its phenylalanine, the CDR3 spans 13 amino acids. Solely the CDR3 DNA is kept, with 39 bases framed from the first base. V and J are truncated by 4 bases and 15 bases respectively, leaving an intervening sequence of 19 bases. In the germline V gene, CDR1 corresponds to MNHEY and CDR2 to SVGAGI. This receptor was obtained from a man aged 30-40 years who received the YFV17D yellow fever vaccine. Rearrangement joined TRBV6-5 to TRBJ2-1; the D gene cannot be resolved reliably. This specimen consisted of PBMCs, obtained on the day of the yellow fever booster vaccination. Here is the DNA: TGTGCCAGCAGTTGGGCCGCGGATTCCCAGTGGTTCTTC. Protein translation: CASSWAADSQWFF.